This entry lists 29 T cell receptor beta chains sequenced from one sample in a study of T-cell reconstitution after alpha-beta-depleted transplantation in children. Researchers prepared the TCRbeta library using unique molecular identifiers, the study reports. TCRdb re-called the PCR reads with MiXCR, one entry per CDR3 protein. Among about 190,000 distinct CDR3 sequences listed, more than 9.5% were seen once. Sequencing was performed on PBMCs, taken before TCRalphabeta/CD19-depleted stem cell transplant. These receptors all stem from a boy aged 2-9 years with acute myeloid leukemia, due to receive a stem cell transplant.

In this sample, this clonotype turned up many times. V usage is TRBV11-2 and J usage is TRBJ2-5, with D maybe TRBD2 (5 bases). Per germline, CDR1 SGHAT and CDR2 FQNNGV. CDR3 length equals 16 residues. The germline V and J ends were trimmed by 3 bases and 5 bases, with 19 bases remaining between them. The CDR3 is CASSFGRNSWRETQYF. The CDR3 region has the DNA TGTGCCAGCAGCTTTGGCAGAAATTCCTGGAGGGAGACCCAGTACTTC.

This clonotype was counted ten times or more. This chain connects TRBV7-2 to TRBJ1-4; a possible D gene is TRBD1 (5 bases). Germline V gives CDR1 SGHTA, CDR2 FQGNSA. This CDR3 has 13 residues. Trimming took off 3 bases at V and 8 bases at J, with 10 bases between the two ends. Here the CDR3 reads CASSLDKREKLFF. CDR3 DNA sequence: TGTGCCAGCAGCTTGGACAAACGGGAAAAACTGTTTTTT.

As regards this clonotype: This may be a read error, as it is one base from a much larger clone. The chain has TRBV5-6 and TRBJ2-2; no firm D call. Trimming pared 3 bases from V and 5 bases from J, leaving 8 bases between. The CDR3 is 13 amino acids. The V gene's germline CDR1 is SGHDT and CDR2 YYEEEE. The CDR3 is CASSWVVTGELFF. The CDR3 DNA is TGTGCCAGCAGCTGGGTAGTTACCGGGGAGCTGTTTTTT. The full variable domain, completed using reference TRBV5-6 and TRBJ2-2, is DAGVTQSPTHLIKTRGQQVTLRCSPKSGHDTVSWYQQALGQGPQFIFQYYEEEERQRGNFPDRFSGHQFPNYSSELNVNALLLGDSALYLCASSWVVTGELFFGEGSRLTVL.

Ten or more counts support this clonotype. The genes are TRBV14 and TRBJ2-1; maybe TRBD2 (7 bases). Germline V gene sequence: CDR1 SGHDN, CDR2 FVKESK. The CDR3 sequence is 17 residues long. Trimming took 0 bases from V and 1 from J, leaving 13 bases between them. The CDR3 sequence is CASSQDGGGGSYNEQFF. The CDR3 DNA reads TGTGCCAGCAGCCAAGATGGGGGAGGGGGGTCCTACAATGAGCAGTTCTTC.

In its sample, this clonotype was seen many times. This chain connects TRBV12-3 or TRBV12-4 to TRBJ2-1, with TRBD1 matching 7 bases. J gave up 8 bases and V 0 bases, and 10 bases lay outside the gene matches. The length of the CDR3 is 16 residues. The CDR3, as DNA: TGTGCCAGCAGTTTAGCGAGAGGGGGCCCGACGGATGAGCAGTTCTTC. Translation gives CASSLARGGPTDEQFF.

As concerns this clonotype: This may be a read error: a much more frequent sequence differs by one nucleotide. The rearrangement joins TRBV20-1 to TRBJ2-5; TRBD1 is a possible D gene (6 bases). Trimming took off 6 bases at V and 2 bases at J, with 16 bases between the two ends. CDR3 length: 14 amino acids. CDR1 and CDR2 (germline): DFQATT, SNEGSKA (reference sequence). The CDR3 DNA follows: TGCAGTGCCACTCAGGGGTCGGGACAAGAGACCCAGTACTTC. This encodes CSATQGSGQETQYF.

At least ten counts were recorded for this clonotype. A much larger clone lies a single base off, so this may be a read error. The chain carries TRBV5-1 and TRBJ1-1; tentatively, D is TRBD1 (6 bases). This CDR3 comprises 13 residues. Germline CDR1 SGHRS, CDR2 YFSETQ. The DNA of the CDR3 is TGCTCCAGCAGCTTCCAGGGGCGCACTGAAGCTTTCTTT. Encoded protein: CSSSFQGRTEAFF.

In this sample, this clonotype turned up many times. At one boundary the junction diverges from the germline segment, which might be a read error. The chain has TRBV5-1 and TRBJ2-2; D not resolved. The length of the CDR3 is 16 residues. CDR1 is SGHRS and CDR2 is YFSETQ in the germline V gene. In DNA, the CDR3 is TGCGCCAGCATCTTGAACAGCCAAGGGAACACCGGGGAGCTGTTTTTT. It translates to CASILNSQGNTGELFF.

By sample fraction, this clonotype is medium-sized. The V call is TRBV3-1, the J call TRBJ1-2; D is unresolved. Germline V gene lookup returns CDR1 LGHDT and CDR2 YNNKEL (reference sequence). CDR3 size: 14 residues. The germline V and J ends were trimmed by 4 bases and 4 bases, with 13 bases remaining between them. The CDR3 coding sequence is TGTGCCAGCAGCCCTAATCGATTGGCCTATGGCTACACCTTC. This translates into CASSPNRLAYGYTF.

This clonotype was counted at least ten times. The chain is built from TRBV5-1 and TRBJ2-1; 8 nucleotides align to TRBD2. Trimming at V came to 5 bases and at J to 1 base, leaving 20 bases not matched to a gene. The CDR3 consists of 20 residues. The germline V gene has CDR1 SGHRS and CDR2 YFSETQ. CDR3 loop: CASRWGARGSGRESYNEQFF. The CDR3 DNA reads as TGCGCCAGCAGATGGGGGGCGCGTGGAAGCGGGAGAGAATCCTACAATGAGCAGTTCTTC.

In this sample, this clonotype turned up a few times. This chain uses TRBV7-3 with TRBJ1-2; D is uncertain. The CDR3 runs to 13 residues. CDR1 is SGHTA and CDR2 is FQGTGA in the germline V gene. Trimming removed 2 bases at V and 8 bases at J, with 12 bases between. CDR3 DNA sequence: TGTGCCAGCAGCTTACGCCCGCAGGAAGGCTACACCTTC. Amino acid sequence: CASSLRPQEGYTF. Full variable domain (remainder filled in from reference TRBV7-3 and TRBJ1-2): GAGVSQTPSNKVTEKGKYVELRCDPISGHTALYWYRQSLGQGPEFLIYFQGTGAADDSGLPNDRFFAVRPEGSVSTLKIQRTERGDSAVYLCASSLRPQEGYTFGSGTRLTVV.

On this clonotype: This may stem from a read error, because a much larger clone lies one nucleotide away. The rearrangement uses TRBV20-1 and TRBJ2-3; the D is unclear. This CDR3 region has 14 residues. The germline V gene encodes CDR1 DFQATT and CDR2 SNEGSKA (reference sequence). Between the trimmed V and J ends, which lost 7 bases and 0 bases, there was a span of 14 bases. The CDR3 DNA sequence: TGCAGTGTTCCTGATTGGCTAAGCACAGATACGCAGTATTTT. Protein product: CSVPDWLSTDTQYF.

This clonotype was seen repeatedly, ten times or more. The genes are TRBV7-9 and TRBJ2-3, with D possibly being TRBD1 (5 bases). Between the trimmed V and J ends, which lost 5 bases and 11 bases, there was a span of 11 bases. There are 11 residues in the CDR3. Germline V lookup: CDR1 SEHNR, CDR2 FQNEAQ (reference sequence). CDR3 residues: CASSADREQYF. CDR3 DNA: TGTGCCAGCAGCGCAGACAGAGAGCAGTATTTT.

This clonotype was seen at least ten times. J is TRBJ2-7 and V is TRBV6-1; TRBD1 matches 11 bases. This CDR3 has 19 amino acids. Germline-derived CDR1 and CDR2 are MNHNS and SASEGT. V shed 0 bases and J 2 bases; nucleotides not matched to a gene: 12. CDR3 protein: CASSEALLWPGQGAYEQYF. The CDR3 DNA sequence: TGTGCCAGCAGTGAAGCGCTTCTATGGCCGGGACAGGGGGCCTACGAGCAGTACTTC.

This clonotype was found many times. This chain connects TRBV20-1 to TRBJ2-1; 7 positions match TRBD2. V trimming: 6 bases; J trimming: 9 bases; junction bases outside the gene matches: 11. Germline V CDR1 and CDR2: DFQATT, SNEGSKA (reference sequence). There are 13 residues in the CDR3. CDR3 sequence: CSALEGTTTEQFF. The CDR3 bases are TGCAGTGCCCTTGAGGGGACTACCACTGAGCAGTTCTTC.

The sample holds many counts of this clonotype. The CDR3 sequence is CASRSNRDYYEQYF. The DNA for the CDR3 is TGTGCCAGCAGGAGTAACAGGGATTACTACGAGCAGTACTTC. The chain joins TRBV6-1 to TRBJ2-7; tentatively, D is TRBD1 (6 bases). Germline assignment: CDR1 MNHNS and CDR2 SASEGT. The CDR3 has 14 residues. V gave up 6 bases and J gave up 3 bases, with 15 bases separating them.

This clonotype was observed many times. This chain uses TRBV6-2 or TRBV6-3 with TRBJ1-1; D not certain. Per germline, CDR1 MNHEY and CDR2 SVGEGT. Trimming took 1 base from V and 6 from J, leaving 12 bases between them. The CDR3 loop spans 14 amino acids. The CDR3 coding sequence is TGTGCCAGCAGTTACTTCCAGACGAAGGCTGAAGCTTTCTTT. Amino acids: CASSYFQTKAEAFF.

This clonotype has at least ten counts. V and J are TRBV12-3 or TRBV12-4 and TRBJ2-3; D unclear. CDR3 size: 12 residues. Trimming left V 6 bases short and J 9 bases short, with 13 bases between. The CDR3 nucleotides read TGTGCCAGCAGCCCGTTGCTTAGAACGCAGTATTTT. Translated, it gives CASSPLLRTQYF.

This clonotype was recorded at least ten times. The rearrangement joins TRBV20-1 to TRBJ2-3; no clear D gene. With 0 bases removed from V and 6 bases from J, the gap between germline ends came to 7 bases. Germline V CDR1 and CDR2: DFQATT, SNEGSKA (reference sequence). The CDR3 runs to 12 residues. This chain's CDR3 is CSARDLRDTQYF. The CDR3 DNA is TGCAGTGCTAGAGATCTGCGGGATACGCAGTATTTT.

This clonotype was counted ten times or more. The genes are TRBV5-1 and TRBJ1-5, with D hard to call. The CDR3 consists of 15 residues. Looked up from germline, CDR1 is SGHRS and CDR2 is YFSETQ. V was trimmed by 4 bases and J by 3 bases, leaving 14 bases between them. The CDR3 DNA reads TGCGCCAGCAGCCCTAAGGACGGTTTCAATCAGCCCCAGCATTTT. Translation: CASSPKDGFNQPQHF.

In this sample, this clonotype turned up many times. The chain uses TRBV7-2 and TRBJ2-5; D is undetermined. The germline gives CDR1 SGHTA, CDR2 FQGNSA. The CDR3 spans 14 residues. V shed 3 bases and J shed 4 bases, with 12 bases lying between them. DNA for the CDR3: TGTGCCAGCAGCTTGGTAATCTCGTCAGAGACCCAGTACTTC. Translating it yields CASSLVISSETQYF. Variable domain in full (rest from reference TRBV7-2 and TRBJ2-5): GAGVSQSPSNKVTEKGKDVELRCDPISGHTALYWYRQSLGQGLEFLIYFQGNSAPDKSGLPSDRFSAERTGGSVSTLTIQRTQQEDSAVYLCASSLVISSETQYFGPGTRLLVL.

The V and J genes are TRBV5-3 and TRBJ2-2, with 8 bases identical to TRBD2. TRBV5-3 is treated as an ORF (open reading frame) with a function not yet certain. With V trimmed by 8 bases and J by 6 bases, 9 bases remained unmatched. The CDR3 loop spans 14 amino acids. The DNA of the CDR3 is TGTGCCAGGAGCCCTGGGGGACTAGCCGGGGAGCTGTTTTTT. This encodes CARSPGGLAGELFF.

This clonotype was recorded once. The chain uses TRBV3-1 and TRBJ2-1, with D possibly TRBD1 on 5 matching bases. V lost 0 bases to trimming and J lost 10 bases, with 19 bases between them. Per the germline V gene, CDR1 is LGHDT and CDR2 is YNNKEL (reference sequence). This CDR3 has 16 amino acids. For the CDR3, the DNA is TGTGCCAGCAGCCAAGAGTTGCAGGGCCCTATGGGGGAGCAGTTCTTC. As protein: CASSQELQGPMGEQFF.

This clonotype was observed a few times. The V gene is TRBV11-1, the J gene TRBJ2-1; D is unresolved. CDR1 and CDR2 (germline): SGHAT, FQDESV (reference sequence). V dropped 1 base and J dropped 7 bases, with 20 bases sitting between them. The CDR3 spans 17 residues. The CDR3 is CASSLGAASLRLNEQFF. The DNA for the CDR3 is TGTGCCAGCAGCTTAGGGGCAGCCTCCTTGCGCTTGAATGAGCAGTTCTTC. The whole variable domain, remainder taken from reference TRBV11-1 and TRBJ2-1, is EAEVAQSPRYKITEKSQAVAFWCDPISGHATLYWYRQILGQGPELLVQFQDESVVDDSQLPKDRFSAERLKGVDSTLKIQPAELGDSAMYLCASSLGAASLRLNEQFFGPGTRLTVL.

The table lists this clonotype with many counts. This chain joins TRBV18 and TRBJ2-6; D call uncertain. The CDR3 is 15 residues long. V lost 6 bases, J lost 4 bases, and 13 bases lay in between. Germline V gives CDR1 KGHSH, CDR2 LQKENI. The CDR3 nucleotides read TGTGCCAGCTCCCCCCTGACAACCGGGGCCAACGTCCTGACTTTC. Protein: CASSPLTTGANVLTF.

Ten or more counts support this clonotype. This sequence joins TRBV5-1 and TRBJ2-3; 7 nucleotides match TRBD1. This CDR3 is built from 14 residues. Germline V gene data show CDR1 as SGHRS and CDR2 as YFSETQ. With 4 bases clipped from V and 2 bases from J, the junction kept 4 bases outside the gene matches. The CDR3 DNA reads TGCGCCAGCAGCCACGGACAGGCCACAGATACGCAGTATTTT. This translates into CASSHGQATDTQYF.

This clonotype was picked up a small number of times. The V and J genes are TRBV30 and TRBJ2-7; weak D call: TRBD2 (6 bases). Germline V gene data show CDR1 as GTSNPN and CDR2 as SVGIG (reference sequence). The CDR3 runs to 12 residues. Trimming took 3 bases from V and 6 from J, leaving 12 bases between them. This chain's CDR3 is CAWRPWGGEQYF. The CDR3 DNA follows: TGTGCCTGGAGGCCCTGGGGAGGCGAGCAGTACTTC.

V is TRBV27 and J is TRBJ1-2; D is ambiguous. V was shortened by 2 bases and J by 4 bases, with 14 bases between the two germline ends. The germline V gene encodes CDR1 MNHEY and CDR2 SMNVEV (reference sequence). This CDR3 is 15 amino acids long. The CDR3, as DNA: TGTGCCAGCAGTTTAATCAACGCAGGCCCCTATGGCTACACCTTC. Its translation is CASSLINAGPYGYTF.

This clonotype was counted many times. The J gene is TRBJ2-7, the V gene TRBV20-1, with D perhaps matching TRBD2 (5 bases). The V end lost 6 bases, the J end lost 5 bases, and 17 bases lay between the germline ends. The CDR3 contains 13 residues. Germline CDR1 and CDR2: DFQATT and SNEGSKA (reference sequence). The CDR3 DNA reads TGCAGTGCCCGAACTAGAGATCGAGACGAGCAGTACTTC. It specifies CSARTRDRDEQYF.